Sequencing of this T cell receptor (beta chain) was carried out in a study of control samples from healthy donors and cancer patients. From germline, CDR1 is SGHDT and CDR2 YYEEEE. V was clipped by 0 bases and J by 9 bases, with 4 bases between them. This CDR3 has 11 amino acids. The table came from immunoSEQ multiplex PCR; TCRdb's copy has only in-frame clones and leaves some out. Found here are about 57,000 clones, 94% of them singletons; the top ten hold 3.5% to 4.5%. Sequencing was done on a sample of blood. The origin of this receptor is a man aged 25 to 45 in good health. The rearrangement links TRBV5-6 to TRBJ2-1; D is ambiguous. CDR3 sequence reads: CASSLELEQFF. The CDR3 DNA follows: TGTGCCAGCAGCTTGGAACTTGAGCAGTTCTTC.